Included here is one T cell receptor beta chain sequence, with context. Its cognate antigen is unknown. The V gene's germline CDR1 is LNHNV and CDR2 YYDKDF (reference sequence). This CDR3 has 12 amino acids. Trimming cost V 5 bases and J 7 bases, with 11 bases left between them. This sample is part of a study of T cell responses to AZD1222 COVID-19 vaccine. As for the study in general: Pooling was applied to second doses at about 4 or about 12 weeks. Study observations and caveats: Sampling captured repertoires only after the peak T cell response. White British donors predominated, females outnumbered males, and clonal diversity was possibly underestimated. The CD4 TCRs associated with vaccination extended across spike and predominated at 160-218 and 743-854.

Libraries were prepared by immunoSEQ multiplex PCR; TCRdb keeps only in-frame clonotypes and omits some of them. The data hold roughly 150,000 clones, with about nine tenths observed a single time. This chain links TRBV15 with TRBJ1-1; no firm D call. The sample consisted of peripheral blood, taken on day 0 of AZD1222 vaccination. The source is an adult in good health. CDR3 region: CATSPRSGEAFF. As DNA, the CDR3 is TGTGCCACCAGCCCCCGATCCGGTGAAGCTTTCTTT.